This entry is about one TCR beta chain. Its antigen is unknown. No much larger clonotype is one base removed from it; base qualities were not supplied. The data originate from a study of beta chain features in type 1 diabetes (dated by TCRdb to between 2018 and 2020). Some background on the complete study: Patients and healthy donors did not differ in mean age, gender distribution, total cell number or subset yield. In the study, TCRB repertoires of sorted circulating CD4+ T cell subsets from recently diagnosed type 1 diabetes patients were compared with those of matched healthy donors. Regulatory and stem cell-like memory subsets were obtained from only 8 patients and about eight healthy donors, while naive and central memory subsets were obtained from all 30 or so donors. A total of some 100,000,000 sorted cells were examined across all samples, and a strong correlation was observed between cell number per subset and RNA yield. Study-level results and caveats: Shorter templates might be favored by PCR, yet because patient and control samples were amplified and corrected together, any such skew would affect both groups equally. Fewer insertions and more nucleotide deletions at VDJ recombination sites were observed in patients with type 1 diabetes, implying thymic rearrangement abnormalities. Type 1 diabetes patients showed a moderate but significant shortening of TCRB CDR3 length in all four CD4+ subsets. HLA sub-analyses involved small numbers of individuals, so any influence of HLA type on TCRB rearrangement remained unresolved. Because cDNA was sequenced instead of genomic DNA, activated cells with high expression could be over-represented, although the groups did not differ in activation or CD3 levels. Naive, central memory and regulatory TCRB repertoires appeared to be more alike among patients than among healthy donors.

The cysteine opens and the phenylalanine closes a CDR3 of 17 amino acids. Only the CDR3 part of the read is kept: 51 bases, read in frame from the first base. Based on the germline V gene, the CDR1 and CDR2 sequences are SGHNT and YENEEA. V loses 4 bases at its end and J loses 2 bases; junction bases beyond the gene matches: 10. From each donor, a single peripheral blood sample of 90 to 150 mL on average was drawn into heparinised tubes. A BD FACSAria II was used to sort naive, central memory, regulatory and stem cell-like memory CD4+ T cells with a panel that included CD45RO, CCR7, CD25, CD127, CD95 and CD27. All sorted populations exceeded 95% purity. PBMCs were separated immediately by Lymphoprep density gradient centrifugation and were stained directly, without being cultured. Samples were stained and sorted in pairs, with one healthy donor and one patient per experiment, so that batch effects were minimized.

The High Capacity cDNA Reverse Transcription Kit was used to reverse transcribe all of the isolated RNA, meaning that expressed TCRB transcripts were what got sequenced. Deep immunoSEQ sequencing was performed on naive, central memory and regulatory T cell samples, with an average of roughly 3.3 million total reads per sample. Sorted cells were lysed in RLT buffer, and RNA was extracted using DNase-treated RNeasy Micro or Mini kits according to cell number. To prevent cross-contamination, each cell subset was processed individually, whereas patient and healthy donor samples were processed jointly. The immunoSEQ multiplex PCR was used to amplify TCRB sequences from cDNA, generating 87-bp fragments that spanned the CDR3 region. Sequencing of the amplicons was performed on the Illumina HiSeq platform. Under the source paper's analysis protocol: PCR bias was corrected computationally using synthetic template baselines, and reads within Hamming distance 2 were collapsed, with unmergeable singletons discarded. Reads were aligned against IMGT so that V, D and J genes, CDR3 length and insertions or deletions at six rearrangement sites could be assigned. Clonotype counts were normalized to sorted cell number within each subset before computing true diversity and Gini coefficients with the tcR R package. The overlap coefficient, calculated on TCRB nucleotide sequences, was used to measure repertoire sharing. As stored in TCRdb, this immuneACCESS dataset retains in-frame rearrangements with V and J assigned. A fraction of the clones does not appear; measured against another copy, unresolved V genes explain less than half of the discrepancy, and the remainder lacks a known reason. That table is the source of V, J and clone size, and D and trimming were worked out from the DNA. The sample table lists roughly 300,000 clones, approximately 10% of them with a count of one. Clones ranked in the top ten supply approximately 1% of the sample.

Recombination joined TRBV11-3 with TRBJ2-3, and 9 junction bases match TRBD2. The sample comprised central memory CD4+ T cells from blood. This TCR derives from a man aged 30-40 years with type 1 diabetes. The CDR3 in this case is CASSSGLAGGTTDTQYF. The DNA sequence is TGTGCCAGCAGCTCGGGACTGGCGGGGGGGACCACAGATACGCAGTATTTT.